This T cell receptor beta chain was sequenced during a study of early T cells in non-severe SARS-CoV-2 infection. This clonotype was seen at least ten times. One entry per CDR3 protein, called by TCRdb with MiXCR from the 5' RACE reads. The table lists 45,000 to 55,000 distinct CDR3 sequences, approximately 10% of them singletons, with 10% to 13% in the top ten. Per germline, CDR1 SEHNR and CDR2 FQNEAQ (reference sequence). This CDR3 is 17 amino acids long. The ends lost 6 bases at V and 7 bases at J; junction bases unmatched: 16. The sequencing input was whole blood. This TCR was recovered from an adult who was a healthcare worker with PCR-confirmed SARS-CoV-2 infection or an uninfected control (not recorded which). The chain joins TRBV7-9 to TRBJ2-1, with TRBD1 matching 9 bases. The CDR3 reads CASSFLVSGTGLNEQFF. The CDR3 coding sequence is TGTGCCAGCAGTTTTCTGGTTTCGGGGACAGGGTTGAATGAGCAGTTCTTC.